The rows below give T cell receptor beta chains drawn from one sample of a study of cytomegalovirus exposure and HLA in healthy donors. Clones were sequenced by immunoSEQ multiplex PCR, and TCRdb holds only the in-frame ones, with some missing. Found here are 150,000 to 200,000 clones; the top ten clones hold roughly 6.7%. The sequenced sample was PBMCs. The receptors shown here come from a man aged 25 to 45 in good health and CMV-seronegative. Both conserved end residues are part of each CDR3. A D gene is named only where the DNA matches it firmly.

TRBJ2-3,TRBV7-9,.,CASRRGTDTQYF,TGTGCCAGCCGCCGGGGGACAGATACGCAGTATTTT
TRBJ2-3,TRBV7-6,TRBD1,CASSQRQGDFTDTQYF,TGTGCCAGCAGCCAAAGGCAGGGGGATTTCACAGATACGCAGTATTTT
TRBJ1-2,TRBV6-1,.,CASRGGSADRGYTF,TGTGCCAGCAGGGGGGGATCGGCTGACCGGGGCTACACCTTC
TRBJ2-3,TRBV19,TRBD2,CASRPIPGLAGEHSTDTQYF,TGTGCCAGTAGACCAATCCCGGGACTAGCGGGGGAGCATAGCACAGATACGCAGTATTTT
TRBJ2-3,TRBV9,.,CASSVGAGQTSTDTQYF,TGTGCCAGCAGCGTAGGGGCAGGTCAAACTAGCACAGATACGCAGTATTTT
TRBJ2-5,TRBV7-2,.,CASSSWGHLPQETQYF,TGTGCCAGCAGCTCCTGGGGCCACCTTCCGCAAGAGACCCAGTACTTC
TRBJ1-5,TRBV28,.,CASVTGGEDQPQHF,TGTGCCAGCGTGACGGGGGGAGAAGATCAGCCCCAGCATTTT
TRBJ1-1,TRBV5-1,TRBD1,CASSLAYGQGNTEAFF,TGCGCCAGCAGCTTGGCCTACGGACAGGGGAACACTGAAGCTTTCTTT
TRBJ2-2,TRBV10-3,TRBD2,CATKPGRELSGELFF,TGTGCCACAAAACCGGGGCGGGAGTTATCCGGGGAGCTGTTTTTT
TRBJ2-1,TRBV4-1,TRBD1,CASSPGEGARINEQFF,TGCGCCAGCAGCCCTGGAGAGGGGGCCAGAATAAATGAGCAGTTCTTC
TRBJ1-5,TRBV5-1,TRBD1,CASSPGQGGSPQHF,TGCGCCAGCAGCCCAGGACAGGGAGGGTCGCCCCAGCATTTT
TRBJ1-5,TRBV30,TRBD1,CAWSETGGGQPQHF,TGTGCCTGGAGTGAGACAGGGGGAGGTCAGCCCCAGCATTTT
TRBJ2-5,TRBV5-1,.,CASSLGGLGAQETQYF,TGCGCCAGCAGCTTGGGGGGGCTAGGGGCACAAGAGACCCAGTACTTC
TRBJ2-7,TRBV4-2,.,CASSLQGGAGSGYEQYF,TGTGCCAGCAGCCTCCAAGGGGGGGCAGGCTCCGGCTACGAGCAGTACTTC
TRBJ1-2,TRBV30,.,CAWSPQGSYGYTF,TGTGCCTGGAGCCCACAGGGTAGCTATGGCTACACCTTC
TRBJ1-5,TRBV10-3,.,CAISAQRGNQPQHF,TGTGCCATCAGTGCACAGAGGGGCAATCAGCCCCAGCATTTT
TRBJ1-2,TRBV30,.,CAWTVARPPQGGYTF,TGTGCCTGGACCGTCGCGCGGCCGCCTCAGGGTGGCTACACCTTC
TRBJ2-5,TRBV11-2,TRBD2,CASSLGLAGGRETQYF,TGTGCCAGCAGCTTAGGACTAGCGGGGGGAAGGGAGACCCAGTACTTC
TRBJ2-1,TRBV11-2,TRBD1,CASSSPSRGQGNEQFF,TGTGCCAGCAGCTCACCGAGCCGGGGACAGGGGAATGAGCAGTTCTTC
TRBJ1-2,TRBV7-9,.,CASSLNRVHGYTF,TGTGCCAGCAGCCTCAACAGGGTCCATGGCTACACCTTC
TRBJ2-5,TRBV4-2,.,CASSQGEGGGPETQYF,TGTGCCAGCAGCCAAGGGGAGGGGGGGGGCCCAGAGACCCAGTACTTC
TRBJ1-5,TRBV27,.,CASSLQGGYQPQHF,TGTGCCAGCAGTTTACAGGGAGGTTATCAGCCCCAGCATTTT
TRBJ1-1,TRBV30,.,CAWSDGGNAFF,TGTGCCTGGAGTGACGGGGGGAATGCTTTCTTT
TRBJ2-3,TRBV5-1,TRBD2,CASSLPLAGETDTQYF,TGCGCCAGCAGCTTACCCCTAGCGGGAGAGACAGATACGCAGTATTTT
TRBJ2-7,TRBV11-2,TRBD2,CASSQIRLAVTYEQYF,TGTGCCAGCAGCCAAATCAGACTAGCGGTGACCTACGAGCAGTACTTC
TRBJ1-1,TRBV7-2,.,CASSLIENTEAFF,TGTGCCAGCAGCTTAATAGAGAACACTGAAGCTTTCTTT
TRBJ2-7,TRBV7-2,TRBD2,CASRSTSGDYEQYF,TGTGCCAGCAGGTCGACTAGCGGGGACTACGAGCAGTACTTC
TRBJ2-5,TRBV5-1,TRBD1,CASSLGDRQETQYF,TGCGCCAGCAGCTTGGGGGACAGACAAGAGACCCAGTACTTC
TRBJ1-3,TRBV4-2,.,CASSQPRAGNTIYF,TGTGCCAGCAGCCAACCACGAGCCGGAAACACCATATATTTT
TRBJ1-2,TRBV2,.,CASKREGTNYGYTF,TGTGCCAGCAAAAGGGAGGGGACTAACTATGGCTACACCTTC
TRBJ1-5,TRBV10-3,TRBD1,CAISPGQGGHQPQHF,TGTGCCATCAGTCCGGGACAGGGGGGCCATCAGCCCCAGCATTTT
TRBJ2-7,TRBV28,TRBD2,CASSFSGAPKGEQYF,TGTGCCAGCAGTTTCAGCGGGGCCCCGAAGGGCGAGCAGTACTTC
TRBJ1-5,TRBV30,.,CAWSVLGGQPQHF,TGTGCCTGGAGTGTACTAGGGGGACAGCCCCAGCATTTT
TRBJ2-3,TRBV5-1,.,CASSLGRGETDTQYF,TGCGCCAGCAGCTTGGGCAGGGGAGAAACAGATACGCAGTATTTT
TRBJ2-1,TRBV5-8,TRBD2,CASSLGAGRGYNEQFF,TGTGCCAGCAGCTTGGGAGCGGGACGAGGGTACAATGAGCAGTTCTTC
TRBJ2-7,TRBV5-4,TRBD1,CASRIGQGASYEQYF,TGTGCCAGCAGGATCGGACAGGGAGCCTCCTACGAGCAGTACTTC
TRBJ2-1,TRBV7-9,TRBD2,CASRVVLRESDEQFF,TGTGCCAGCAGGGTCGTACTGCGGGAGTCGGATGAGCAGTTCTTC
TRBJ1-4,TRBV7-9,.,CASNRNREKLFF,TGTGCCAGCAACAGGAACAGGGAAAAACTGTTTTTT
TRBJ1-1,TRBV7-9,.,CASSMDGINTEAFF,TGTGCCAGCAGCATGGACGGGATAAACACTGAAGCTTTCTTT
TRBJ2-1,TRBV6-4,TRBD2,CASRPSGGGAYNEQFF,TGTGCCAGCAGACCTAGCGGGGGGGGCGCCTACAATGAGCAGTTCTTC
TRBJ2-4,TRBV7-9,.,CASSLASGLVLAKNIQYF,TGTGCCAGCAGCTTAGCTTCGGGACTCGTTCTAGCCAAAAACATTCAGTACTTC
TRBJ1-1,TRBV27,.,CASREDRSNTEAFF,TGTGCCAGCAGGGAAGACAGGTCGAACACTGAAGCTTTCTTT
TRBJ2-7,TRBV28,TRBD2,CASSLFLGLAGGLSYEQYF,TGTGCCAGCAGTTTGTTTTTGGGACTAGCGGGGGGCCTCTCCTACGAGCAGTACTTC
TRBJ1-2,TRBV11-3,TRBD1,CASSLGTDNYGYTF,TGTGCCAGCAGCCTAGGGACAGATAACTATGGCTACACCTTC
TRBJ1-1,TRBV7-2,.,CASSRQENTEAFF,TGTGCCAGCAGCCGCCAGGAGAACACTGAAGCTTTCTTT
TRBJ2-1,TRBV18,TRBD2,CASSPPSGKGNEQFF,TGTGCCAGCTCACCTCCTAGCGGGAAAGGGAATGAGCAGTTCTTC
TRBJ1-5,TRBV2,.,CASSTGSNQPQHF,TGTGCCAGCAGCACAGGTAGCAATCAGCCCCAGCATTTT
TRBJ2-7,TRBV7-8,TRBD2,CASSLAAGGYYEQYF,TGTGCCAGCAGCTTAGCAGCGGGGGGTTACTACGAGCAGTACTTC
TRBJ1-5,TRBV27,TRBD1,CASRGQGVYQPQHF,TGTGCCAGCAGAGGACAGGGGGTTTATCAGCCCCAGCATTTT
TRBJ1-1,TRBV6-6,.,CASTGSGTEAFF,TGTGCCAGTACAGGGTCGGGCACTGAAGCTTTCTTT
TRBJ1-2,TRBV5-1,.,CASSLIGLQGYTF,TGCGCCAGCAGCTTGATCGGGTTGCAGGGCTACACCTTC
TRBJ2-7,TRBV6-5,.,CASSSRTLSPLYEQYF,TGTGCCAGCAGTTCCAGGACACTCTCCCCCCTCTACGAGCAGTACTTC